This T cell receptor (beta chain) comes out of a study of OX40 agonist ivuxolimab in advanced cancers. Points from the study as a whole: Specificity for antigen went undetermined in the expanded peripheral T cells.

In the case of this clone: Its antigen is currently unknown.

Any history of autoimmune disease or systemic immunosuppression disqualified patients. The germline V and J ends were trimmed by 5 bases and 2 bases, with 12 bases remaining between them. The CDR3 is 14 amino acids. The germline CDR1 and CDR2 sequences are SGHVS and FNYEAQ. Assay: immunoSEQ multiplex PCR; the TCRdb copy retains only in-frame clones and omits some. The repertoire consists of under 12,000 clones, with approximately 86% occurring once and the leading ten covering around 30%. The material sequenced was CD4+ or CD8+ T cells sorted from blood, taken in a trial of the OX40 agonist ivuxolimab. This sequence originates from an adult with an advanced solid tumor such as melanoma, head and neck, liver or kidney cancer. The J gene is TRBJ2-5, the V gene TRBV7-6; D might be TRBD2 (5 bases). The CDR3 bases are TGTGCCAGCAGCCCTTTTAGGAGGCAAGAGACCCAGTACTTC. Its protein is CASSPFRRQETQYF.